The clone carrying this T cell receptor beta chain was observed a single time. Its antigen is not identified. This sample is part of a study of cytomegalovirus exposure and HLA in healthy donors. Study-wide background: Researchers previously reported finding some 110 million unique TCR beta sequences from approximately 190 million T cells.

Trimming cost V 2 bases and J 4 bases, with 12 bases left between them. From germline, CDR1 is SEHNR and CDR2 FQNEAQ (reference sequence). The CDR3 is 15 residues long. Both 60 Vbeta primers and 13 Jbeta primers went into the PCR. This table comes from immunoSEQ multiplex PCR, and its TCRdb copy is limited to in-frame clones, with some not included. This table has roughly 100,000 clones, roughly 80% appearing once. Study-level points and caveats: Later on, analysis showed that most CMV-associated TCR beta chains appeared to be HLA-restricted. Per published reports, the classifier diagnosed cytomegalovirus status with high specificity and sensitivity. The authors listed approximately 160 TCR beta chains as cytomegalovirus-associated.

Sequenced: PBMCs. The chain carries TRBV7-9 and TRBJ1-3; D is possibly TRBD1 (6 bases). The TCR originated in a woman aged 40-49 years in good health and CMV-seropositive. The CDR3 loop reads CASSLYQGSGNTIYF. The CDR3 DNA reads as TGTGCCAGCAGCTTATATCAGGGGAGCGGAAACACCATATATTTT.